Listed below are T cell receptor beta chains from one sample, sequenced in a study of blood T cell repertoires in COVID-19. Clones were sequenced by immunoSEQ multiplex PCR, and TCRdb holds only the in-frame ones, with some missing. The table records around 140,000 clones, around nine tenths of them present only once. The sample taken for sequencing was peripheral blood. These receptor sequences come from a woman aged 50 to 60 with active or convalescent COVID-19. CDR3s include the opening cysteine and the closing phenylalanine or tryptophan. Fields, in order: V gene, J gene, clone size, D gene, CDR3 DNA, CDR3 protein. D genes are given only for firm matches. Clone size is not always given. Where it is, it says once, few, many or a class for expanded clones.

v_call: TRBV25-1; j_call: TRBJ2-7; clone_size: once; d_call: TRBD2; cdr3_nt: TGTGCCAGCAGTGACCCGCTAGCGGGAGCCCCCGGGCAGTACTTC; cdr3_aa: CASSDPLAGAPGQYF
v_call: TRBV4-2; j_call: TRBJ1-2; clone_size: -; d_call: TRBD1; cdr3_nt: TGTGCCAGCAGGCCGACAGGGGGCTATGGCTACACCTTC; cdr3_aa: CASRPTGGYGYTF
v_call: TRBV3-1/TRBV3-2; j_call: TRBJ1-1; clone_size: -; d_call: TRBD1; cdr3_nt: TGTGCCAGCAGCCTTATAACAGGGGGAAGGACTGAAGCTTTCTTT; cdr3_aa: CASSLITGGRTEAFF
v_call: TRBV15; j_call: TRBJ2-3; clone_size: -; d_call: -; cdr3_nt: TGTGCCACCAGCAGCAGCGGGCGTGTGGATACGCAGTATTTT; cdr3_aa: CATSSSGRVDTQYF
v_call: TRBV5-1; j_call: TRBJ2-2; clone_size: few; d_call: -; cdr3_nt: TGCGCCAGCCCCAACCCCGGGGGGCGGGGGTTTGCGGGCGGGGAGCTGTTTTTT; cdr3_aa: CASPNPGGRGFAGGELFF
v_call: TRBV4-3; j_call: TRBJ2-2; clone_size: -; d_call: -; cdr3_nt: TGCGCCAGCAGCCAAGGGTCAGGGGCAACGGGGGAGCTGTTTTTT; cdr3_aa: CASSQGSGATGELFF
v_call: TRBV7-3; j_call: TRBJ2-4; clone_size: -; d_call: -; cdr3_nt: TGTGCCAGCAGCCAAGGCGAGGGAAACATTCAGTACTTC; cdr3_aa: CASSQGEGNIQYF
v_call: TRBV19; j_call: TRBJ2-6; clone_size: once; d_call: TRBD1; cdr3_nt: TGTGCCAGTAGTTATACAGGGGGGTCCTCTATTGGGGCCAACGTCCTGACTTTC; cdr3_aa: CASSYTGGSSIGANVLTF
v_call: TRBV7-2; j_call: TRBJ2-1; clone_size: -; d_call: TRBD2; cdr3_nt: TGTGCCAGCATGGGCGGGAGGGTATACAATGAGCAGTTCTTC; cdr3_aa: CASMGGRVYNEQFF
v_call: TRBV5-1; j_call: TRBJ1-1; clone_size: -; d_call: -; cdr3_nt: TGCGCCAGCAGCTTATCAATAAACAGTCGAGACATGAACACTGAAGCTTTCTTT; cdr3_aa: CASSLSINSRDMNTEAFF
v_call: TRBV6-5; j_call: TRBJ2-7; clone_size: once; d_call: -; cdr3_nt: TGTGCCAGCAGCTACTTCGGTAGCTCCTACGAGCAGTACTTC; cdr3_aa: CASSYFGSSYEQYF
v_call: TRBV6-1; j_call: TRBJ1-4; clone_size: -; d_call: -; cdr3_nt: TGTGCCAGCAGTGCTCCATACGACCCTCGGACAAATGAAAAACTGTTTTTT; cdr3_aa: CASSAPYDPRTNEKLFF
v_call: TRBV7-2; j_call: TRBJ2-7; clone_size: -; d_call: TRBD1; cdr3_nt: TGTGCCAGCAGCGCGGGACAGGGAAACGACGAGCAGTACTTC; cdr3_aa: CASSAGQGNDEQYF
v_call: TRBV7-2; j_call: TRBJ2-1; clone_size: -; d_call: TRBD2; cdr3_nt: TGTGCCAGCAGCTTATTACTAGCGGACAATGAGCAGTTCTTC; cdr3_aa: CASSLLLADNEQFF
v_call: TRBV19; j_call: TRBJ2-5; clone_size: -; d_call: TRBD1; cdr3_nt: TGTGCCAGTAATGAACCGGGACAGGGGCCGGAGACCCAGTACTTC; cdr3_aa: CASNEPGQGPETQYF
v_call: TRBV6-2/TRBV6-3; j_call: TRBJ1-2; clone_size: -; d_call: -; cdr3_nt: TGTGCCAGCAGTTTGACAGGAGATTATGGCTACACCTTC; cdr3_aa: CASSLTGDYGYTF
v_call: TRBV4-1; j_call: TRBJ1-1; clone_size: few; d_call: TRBD1; cdr3_nt: TGCGCCAGCAGCCCGAGGGGGACAGCCAACACTGAAGCTTTCTTT; cdr3_aa: CASSPRGTANTEAFF
v_call: TRBV7-8; j_call: TRBJ1-5; clone_size: -; d_call: TRBD1; cdr3_nt: TGTGCCAGCAGCCTCTACCAGGGGGCGCGTTACAATCAGCCCCAGCATTTT; cdr3_aa: CASSLYQGARYNQPQHF
v_call: TRBV7-2; j_call: TRBJ1-2; clone_size: -; d_call: -; cdr3_nt: TGTGCCAGCACCTCTGGAGGGAGAGACTACACCTTC; cdr3_aa: CASTSGGRDYTF
v_call: TRBV18; j_call: TRBJ1-4; clone_size: -; d_call: -; cdr3_nt: TGTGCCAGCTCCCGGGGGGTCTCGAATGAAAAACTGTTTTTT; cdr3_aa: CASSRGVSNEKLFF
v_call: TRBV28; j_call: TRBJ2-1; clone_size: -; d_call: TRBD2; cdr3_nt: TGTGCCAGCAGACCGGGGGGGGGCGTAAATGAGCAGTTCTTC; cdr3_aa: CASRPGGGVNEQFF
v_call: TRBV10-3; j_call: TRBJ1-2; clone_size: once; d_call: TRBD1; cdr3_nt: TGTGCCATCAGTGGGACAGGCCCGGGTTGGGGCTACACCTTC; cdr3_aa: CAISGTGPGWGYTF
v_call: TRBV6-5; j_call: TRBJ1-1; clone_size: -; d_call: -; cdr3_nt: TGTGCCAGCACAGCGGTGAACACTGAAGCTTTCTTT; cdr3_aa: CASTAVNTEAFF
v_call: TRBV18; j_call: TRBJ2-3; clone_size: -; d_call: TRBD2; cdr3_nt: TGTGCCAGCTCACCACCTAGCGGGGGTAGAAGCACAGATACGCAGTATTTT; cdr3_aa: CASSPPSGGRSTDTQYF
v_call: TRBV13; j_call: TRBJ2-5; clone_size: -; d_call: -; cdr3_nt: TGTGCCAGCGGGGGGGCAGTAGAGACCCAGTACTTC; cdr3_aa: CASGGAVETQYF
v_call: TRBV6-5; j_call: TRBJ1-2; clone_size: -; d_call: -; cdr3_nt: TGTGCCACCCACAGCTATGGCTACACCTTC; cdr3_aa: CATHSYGYTF
v_call: TRBV29-1; j_call: TRBJ1-1; clone_size: once; d_call: TRBD1; cdr3_nt: TGCAGCGTTACCTCTGGACAGGGAAGCACTGAAGCTTTCTTT; cdr3_aa: CSVTSGQGSTEAFF
v_call: TRBV10-3; j_call: TRBJ2-1; clone_size: -; d_call: TRBD2; cdr3_nt: TGTGCCGCCAAGACTAGCGGGGAAAACAATGAGCAGTTCTTC; cdr3_aa: CAAKTSGENNEQFF
v_call: TRBV19; j_call: TRBJ2-1; clone_size: once; d_call: TRBD2; cdr3_nt: TGTGCCAGTAGTTCTCCGGGACTAGCCATACATGAGCAGTTCTTC; cdr3_aa: CASSSPGLAIHEQFF
v_call: TRBV6-6; j_call: TRBJ1-1; clone_size: once; d_call: TRBD1; cdr3_nt: TGTGCCAGCCGTGCTACCTCGACAGGGGGGAACACTGAAGCTTTCTTT; cdr3_aa: CASRATSTGGNTEAFF
v_call: TRBV19; j_call: TRBJ1-4; clone_size: -; d_call: TRBD1; cdr3_nt: TGTGCCAGTATCAAAGAGGGGGCGATGGGAGGAAAACTGTTTTTT; cdr3_aa: CASIKEGAMGGKLFF
v_call: TRBV2; j_call: TRBJ1-4; clone_size: -; d_call: -; cdr3_nt: TGTGCCAGCAGTGAATTGGCAGGGAGGGAACTGTTTTTT; cdr3_aa: CASSELAGRELFF
v_call: TRBV7-3; j_call: TRBJ1-6; clone_size: -; d_call: TRBD1; cdr3_nt: TGTGCCAGCAGCTTCGTCAGGGGGTCACCCCTCCACTTT; cdr3_aa: CASSFVRGSPLHF
v_call: TRBV30; j_call: TRBJ1-1; clone_size: -; d_call: -; cdr3_nt: TGTGCCTGGAGTGTATTCCCAGAAGCTTTCTTT; cdr3_aa: CAWSVFPEAFF
v_call: TRBV30; j_call: TRBJ2-7; clone_size: -; d_call: TRBD2; cdr3_nt: TGTGCCTCCCAGACTAGCGACGAGCAGTACTTC; cdr3_aa: CASQTSDEQYF
v_call: TRBV7-9; j_call: TRBJ1-2; clone_size: -; d_call: -; cdr3_nt: TGTGCCAGCAGTACAGCCTATGGCTACACCTTC; cdr3_aa: CASSTAYGYTF
v_call: TRBV3-1/TRBV3-2; j_call: TRBJ2-3; clone_size: -; d_call: TRBD2; cdr3_nt: TGTGCCGGGAAACTAGCGGGAGGGAGGGATACGCAGTATTTT; cdr3_aa: CAGKLAGGRDTQYF
v_call: TRBV9; j_call: TRBJ2-7; clone_size: -; d_call: -; cdr3_nt: TGTGCCAGCAGCGTAGCGGGAGAAGGTTACGAGCAGTACTTC; cdr3_aa: CASSVAGEGYEQYF
v_call: TRBV30; j_call: TRBJ1-2; clone_size: -; d_call: TRBD1; cdr3_nt: TGTGCCTGGACCGGGACAGGGTTCGGCTACACCTTC; cdr3_aa: CAWTGTGFGYTF
v_call: TRBV3-1/TRBV3-2; j_call: TRBJ2-7; clone_size: few; d_call: TRBD1; cdr3_nt: TGTGCCAGCAGCCAAGATTGGGGACAGGGGGTGAGGCAGTACTTC; cdr3_aa: CASSQDWGQGVRQYF
v_call: TRBV4-3; j_call: TRBJ2-2; clone_size: -; d_call: -; cdr3_nt: TGCGCCAGCAGCCAAGACAGGGGGAACACCGGGGAGCTGTTTTTT; cdr3_aa: CASSQDRGNTGELFF
v_call: TRBV3-1/TRBV3-2; j_call: TRBJ2-7; clone_size: -; d_call: TRBD1; cdr3_nt: TGTGCCAGCAGCCGCCGGGGACAGGGAACCTACGAGCAGTACTTC; cdr3_aa: CASSRRGQGTYEQYF
v_call: TRBV15; j_call: TRBJ2-1; clone_size: -; d_call: TRBD2; cdr3_nt: TGTGCCACCAGCAGTAGCGGGGGCTCCCTCAATGAGCAGTTCTTC; cdr3_aa: CATSSSGGSLNEQFF
v_call: TRBV4-1; j_call: TRBJ1-1; clone_size: -; d_call: TRBD1; cdr3_nt: TGCGCCAGCAGCAAAACACAGGGGGGAAGCACTGAAGCTTTCTTT; cdr3_aa: CASSKTQGGSTEAFF
v_call: TRBV4-2; j_call: TRBJ2-3; clone_size: -; d_call: TRBD2; cdr3_nt: TGTGCCAGCAGCCAAGAAACTAGCGGTCGGACAGATACGCAGTATTTT; cdr3_aa: CASSQETSGRTDTQYF
v_call: TRBV18; j_call: TRBJ1-4; clone_size: -; d_call: -; cdr3_nt: TGTGCCAGCTCACCACAGGGGGCAACTAATGAAAAACTGTTTTTT; cdr3_aa: CASSPQGATNEKLFF
v_call: TRBV19; j_call: TRBJ2-5; clone_size: -; d_call: TRBD1; cdr3_nt: TGTGCCAGTAGTATAGGTGACAGGGGTTTTGGTGGGACCCAGTACTTC; cdr3_aa: CASSIGDRGFGGTQYF
v_call: TRBV4-1; j_call: TRBJ1-1; clone_size: -; d_call: -; cdr3_nt: TGCGCCAGCAGCCAAGGGTCACCCGGGCGGGCTCCTGGTTGGACTGAAGCTTTCTTT; cdr3_aa: CASSQGSPGRAPGWTEAFF
v_call: TRBV2; j_call: TRBJ1-1; clone_size: -; d_call: TRBD1; cdr3_nt: TGTGCCAGCAGTGTGTGGGACAGGGGTCAGAACACTGAAGCTTTCTTT; cdr3_aa: CASSVWDRGQNTEAFF
v_call: TRBV4-3; j_call: TRBJ2-7; clone_size: -; d_call: TRBD1; cdr3_nt: TGCGCCAGCAAACTTCAGGGGGCAGACGAGCAGTACTTC; cdr3_aa: CASKLQGADEQYF
v_call: TRBV7-9; j_call: TRBJ1-4; clone_size: few; d_call: TRBD1; cdr3_nt: TGTGCCAGCAGCACCGGGACAGTTAATGAAAAACTGTTTTTT; cdr3_aa: CASSTGTVNEKLFF
v_call: TRBV6-6; j_call: TRBJ2-2; clone_size: -; d_call: TRBD2; cdr3_nt: TGTGCCAGCAGCCGGGGACTAGCGGGGACCCCCGGGGAGCTGTTTTTT; cdr3_aa: CASSRGLAGTPGELFF
v_call: TRBV30; j_call: TRBJ1-5; clone_size: many; d_call: -; cdr3_nt: TGTGCCTGGAGTGTCGACAGCTCATGGCAGCCCCAGCATTTT; cdr3_aa: CAWSVDSSWQPQHF
v_call: TRBV4-1; j_call: TRBJ2-5; clone_size: -; d_call: -; cdr3_nt: TGCGCCAGCAGCCAAGGGGCTTTGGTCCACCAAGAGACCCAGTACTTC; cdr3_aa: CASSQGALVHQETQYF